A single sample gave rise to the 13 T cell receptor beta chains below, sequenced in a study of T cells after yellow fever vaccination. From the 5' RACE reads, TCRdb called clonotypes with MiXCR, one entry per CDR3 protein. The data contain over 250,000 distinct CDR3 sequences, roughly 4.3% of them singletons. The sequences come from PBMCs, collected 5 days after the yellow fever booster vaccination. The receptors shown here come from a man aged 18 to 29 who received the YFV17D yellow fever vaccine.

The chain uses TRBV20-1 and TRBJ1-2; D call uncertain. Trimming shortened V by 5 bases and J by 1 base, and 8 bases separated the two germline ends. Germline V CDR1 and CDR2: DFQATT, SNEGSKA (reference sequence). The CDR3 extends over 12 amino acids. The CDR3 nucleotides are TGCAGTGCTGCCTCCTTTAACTATGGCTACACCTTC. Its protein product is CSAASFNYGYTF.

This clonotype occurred a few times. This chain connects TRBV29-1 to TRBJ2-7, with TRBD1 matching 9 bases. The CDR3 spans 11 residues. After removal of 7 bases from V and 6 bases from J, the junction contained 4 bases not matched to a gene. CDR1 is SQVTM and CDR2 is ANQGSEA in the germline V gene. The CDR3 protein is CSAGQGGEQYV. CDR3 bases: TGCAGCGCGGGACAGGGCGGCGAGCAGTACGTC.

This clonotype was seen a few times. The V gene is TRBV7-6, the J gene TRBJ1-1; D remains unclear. The CDR3 spans 15 residues. V was clipped by 6 bases and J by 1 base, with 15 bases between them. Germline assignment: CDR1 SGHVS and CDR2 FNYEAQ. The CDR3 protein is CASRRAYLKNTEAFF. CDR3 DNA sequence: TGTGCCAGCAGGCGGGCCTACTTAAAGAACACTGAAGCTTTCTTT. Full variable domain (rest looked up from reference TRBV7-6 and TRBJ1-1): GAGVSQSPRYKVTKRGQDVALRCDPISGHVSLYWYRQALGQGPEFLTYFNYEAQQDKSGLPNDRFSAERPEGSISTLTIQRTEQRDSAMYRCASRRAYLKNTEAFFGQGTRLTVV.

This rearrangement joins TRBV12-3 or TRBV12-4 to TRBJ1-2; 9 bases are a match to TRBD1. The junction had 14 bases not matched to a gene; V was cut back by 8 bases and J by 7 bases. The CDR3 totals 15 residues. CDR3 DNA: TGTGCCAGCGGTCGTGAGGGACAGGGAGTTGGTGGCTACACCTTC. Protein product: CASGREGQGVGGYTF.

The chain links TRBV6-5 to TRBJ1-6; a weak D match, TRBD1 (6 bases). In germline, CDR1 is MNHEY, CDR2 SVGAGI. The CDR3 sequence is 16 residues long. V dropped 8 bases and J dropped 9 bases, with 23 bases sitting between them. The CDR3 reads CASRLQGWGNSSPLHF. The CDR3 DNA is TGTGCCAGCCGATTACAGGGCTGGGGTAATTCTTCACCCCTCCACTTT.

J is TRBJ1-6 and V is TRBV4-1, with a weak D call TRBD1 (6 bases). Per the germline V gene, CDR1 is MGHRA and CDR2 is YSYEKL. This CDR3 comprises 15 residues. The V and J ends lost 0 bases and 10 bases respectively, with 13 bases between them. CDR3 in DNA: TGCGCCAGCAGCCAAGAGAGGGGGAAGGGATCACCCCTCCACTTT. Its protein is CASSQERGKGSPLHF.

This clonotype has a count of ten or more. The V and J genes are TRBV20-1 and TRBJ2-5; 12 bases map to TRBD2. The V gene's germline CDR1 is DFQATT and CDR2 SNEGSKA (reference sequence). Losses at the gene ends were 2 bases for V and 4 bases for J; bases not matched to a gene: 2. This CDR3 has 14 residues. In DNA, the CDR3 is TGCAGTGCTAGACTAGCGGGGGGGCGAGAGACCCAGTACTTC. Its translation is CSARLAGGRETQYF.

This clonotype has ten or more counts. This chain joins TRBV9 and TRBJ2-7; 7 positions match TRBD1. Germline V gene lookup returns CDR1 SGDLS and CDR2 YYNGEE. The CDR3 sequence is 14 residues long. The ends lost 5 bases at V and 5 bases at J; junction bases unmatched: 10. The CDR3 is CASRSDRFYDEQYF. CDR3 in DNA: TGTGCCAGCAGATCGGACAGGTTCTACGACGAGCAGTACTTC.

This clonotype was found many times. The V and J genes are TRBV5-1 and TRBJ2-1, with D possibly matching TRBD1 (6 bases). Germline values: CDR1 SGHRS, CDR2 YFSETQ. The CDR3 is made up of 12 amino acids. Trimming took off 2 bases at V and 12 bases at J, with 12 bases between the two ends. The CDR3 is CASSFTGYRQFF. CDR3 sequence (DNA): TGCGCCAGCAGCTTTACAGGGTATCGGCAGTTCTTC.

In this sample, this clonotype turned up a few times. The chain recombines TRBV5-1 with TRBJ2-5; D uncertain. V lost 5 bases, J lost 1 base, and 9 bases lay in between. Germline assignment: CDR1 SGHRS and CDR2 YFSETQ. The CDR3 contains 13 residues. CDR3 DNA: TGCGCCAGCAGACGGACGAGCCAAGAGACCCAGTACTTC. Protein product: CASRRTSQETQYF.

This clonotype was counted only a few times. The chain employs TRBV5-1 and TRBJ2-1, with D unresolved. Germline assignment: CDR1 SGHRS and CDR2 YFSETQ. The V end was cut by 0 bases, the J end by 2 bases, with 6 bases between. The CDR3 sequence is 14 residues long. The CDR3 region is CASSLDGAYNEQFF. The CDR3 DNA reads as TGCGCCAGCAGCTTGGACGGAGCCTACAATGAGCAGTTCTTC.

This clonotype was seen a few times. V usage is TRBV6-2 or TRBV6-3 and J usage is TRBJ2-7, with 7 bases lining up with TRBD1. Trimming removed 7 bases from V and 5 bases from J; junction bases left unmatched: 14. Germline loops: CDR1 MNHEY, CDR2 SVGEGT. The CDR3 spans 15 residues. Here the CDR3 reads CASNKHRGRGDEQYV. Here the CDR3 DNA reads TGTGCCAGCAACAAACACAGGGGCCGAGGAGACGAGCAGTACGTC.

This clonotype was seen a handful of times. This chain connects TRBV29-1 to TRBJ2-1; 7 bases fit TRBD1. CDR1 and CDR2 from the germline V gene are SQVTM and ANQGSEA. V trimming: 6 bases; J trimming: 2 bases; junction bases outside the gene matches: 10. The CDR3 sequence is 15 residues long. CDR3 protein: CSVEGTDRTYNEQFF. The DNA of the CDR3 is TGCAGCGTCGAGGGGACAGACAGGACCTACAATGAGCAGTTCTTC.